The 7 T cell receptor beta chains in this list originate from one sample, sequenced in a study of T cells in Graves' hyperthyroidism and ophthalmopathy. TCR beta CDR3 sequences were amplified from RNA transcripts. The HTBI primer set served for first-round RT-PCR of the TCR CDR3. TCRdb used MiXCR to reprocess the multiplex PCR reads, holding one entry per CDR3 protein. Seen here are about 340,000 distinct CDR3 sequences, 15% to 20% observed once, and the top ten hold under 55%. Sequenced: blood. These TCRs come from a woman between 45 and 60 years old with Graves' hyperthyroidism.

This clonotype was seen at least ten times. CDR3 protein: CASTPTWTGTTDTQYF. The CDR3 nucleotides are TGTGCCAGCACCCCAACGTGGACAGGGACCACAGATACGCAGTATTTT. The genes are TRBV2 and TRBJ2-3; 8 bases line up with TRBD1. Per germline, CDR1 SNHLY and CDR2 FYNNEI. V lost 7 bases and J lost 2; bases outside the gene matches: 11. The CDR3 covers 16 residues.

This sequence joins TRBV24-1 and TRBJ2-6, with D unresolved. Germline V gives CDR1 KGHDR, CDR2 SFDVKD. This CDR3 is built from 13 residues. With 8 bases removed from V and 4 bases from J, the gap between germline ends came to 8 bases. The CDR3 reads CATKVGGANVLTF. The DNA for the CDR3 is TGTGCCACCAAGGTCGGGGGGGCCAACGTCCTGACTTTC.

The chain carries TRBV13 and TRBJ1-1; tentatively, D is TRBD1 (6 bases). Germline CDR1 PRHDT, CDR2 FYEKMQ (reference sequence). V dropped 5 bases and J dropped 5 bases, with 24 bases sitting between them. The CDR3 length is 17 residues. CDR3 sequence (DNA): TGTGCCAGCAGCCGAGGGGGGCAGGGGAGAAGGGGGACTGAAGCTTTCTTT. Protein sequence: CASSRGGQGRRGTEAFF.

This clonotype was counted at least ten times. This chain connects TRBV18 to TRBJ1-2; D not certain. CDR3 length: 14 residues. Per germline, CDR1 KGHSH and CDR2 LQKENI. Between the trimmed V and J ends, which lost 3 bases and 4 bases, there was a span of 12 bases. The DNA of the CDR3 is TGTGCCAGCTCACCGATGACCCCCTCCTATGGCTACACCTTC. Protein: CASSPMTPSYGYTF.

The chain couples TRBV5-1 to TRBJ2-7; D is possibly TRBD2 (6 bases). V was trimmed by 5 bases and J by 5 bases, leaving 17 bases between them. Per germline, CDR1 SGHRS and CDR2 YFSETQ. The CDR3 consists of 14 residues. CDR3 nucleotides: TGCGCCAGCAGACCCCCTCGCGGGGCCCACGAGCAGTACGTC. This gives the protein CASRPPRGAHEQYV.

This clonotype has at least ten counts. The chain uses TRBV18 and TRBJ1-4; TRBD1 agrees at 11 bases. The germline V gene has CDR1 KGHSH and CDR2 LQKENI. This CDR3 region has 16 residues. Trimming took 3 bases from V and 4 from J; bases not matched to a gene: 4. The CDR3 loop is CASSPDRGLVNEKLFF. CDR3 nucleotides: TGTGCCAGCTCACCGGACAGGGGGCTTGTTAATGAAAAACTGTTTTTT.

The chain recombines TRBV6-1 with TRBJ1-1; TRBD1 is a possible D gene (5 bases). The CDR3 sequence is 14 residues long. V was pared by 6 bases and J by 5 bases, with 16 bases between. Germline assignment: CDR1 MNHNS and CDR2 SASEGT. Here the CDR3 reads CASRPQAGLTEAFF. The CDR3 nucleotides read TGTGCCAGCAGGCCCCAGGCGGGGCTTACTGAAGCTTTCTTT.